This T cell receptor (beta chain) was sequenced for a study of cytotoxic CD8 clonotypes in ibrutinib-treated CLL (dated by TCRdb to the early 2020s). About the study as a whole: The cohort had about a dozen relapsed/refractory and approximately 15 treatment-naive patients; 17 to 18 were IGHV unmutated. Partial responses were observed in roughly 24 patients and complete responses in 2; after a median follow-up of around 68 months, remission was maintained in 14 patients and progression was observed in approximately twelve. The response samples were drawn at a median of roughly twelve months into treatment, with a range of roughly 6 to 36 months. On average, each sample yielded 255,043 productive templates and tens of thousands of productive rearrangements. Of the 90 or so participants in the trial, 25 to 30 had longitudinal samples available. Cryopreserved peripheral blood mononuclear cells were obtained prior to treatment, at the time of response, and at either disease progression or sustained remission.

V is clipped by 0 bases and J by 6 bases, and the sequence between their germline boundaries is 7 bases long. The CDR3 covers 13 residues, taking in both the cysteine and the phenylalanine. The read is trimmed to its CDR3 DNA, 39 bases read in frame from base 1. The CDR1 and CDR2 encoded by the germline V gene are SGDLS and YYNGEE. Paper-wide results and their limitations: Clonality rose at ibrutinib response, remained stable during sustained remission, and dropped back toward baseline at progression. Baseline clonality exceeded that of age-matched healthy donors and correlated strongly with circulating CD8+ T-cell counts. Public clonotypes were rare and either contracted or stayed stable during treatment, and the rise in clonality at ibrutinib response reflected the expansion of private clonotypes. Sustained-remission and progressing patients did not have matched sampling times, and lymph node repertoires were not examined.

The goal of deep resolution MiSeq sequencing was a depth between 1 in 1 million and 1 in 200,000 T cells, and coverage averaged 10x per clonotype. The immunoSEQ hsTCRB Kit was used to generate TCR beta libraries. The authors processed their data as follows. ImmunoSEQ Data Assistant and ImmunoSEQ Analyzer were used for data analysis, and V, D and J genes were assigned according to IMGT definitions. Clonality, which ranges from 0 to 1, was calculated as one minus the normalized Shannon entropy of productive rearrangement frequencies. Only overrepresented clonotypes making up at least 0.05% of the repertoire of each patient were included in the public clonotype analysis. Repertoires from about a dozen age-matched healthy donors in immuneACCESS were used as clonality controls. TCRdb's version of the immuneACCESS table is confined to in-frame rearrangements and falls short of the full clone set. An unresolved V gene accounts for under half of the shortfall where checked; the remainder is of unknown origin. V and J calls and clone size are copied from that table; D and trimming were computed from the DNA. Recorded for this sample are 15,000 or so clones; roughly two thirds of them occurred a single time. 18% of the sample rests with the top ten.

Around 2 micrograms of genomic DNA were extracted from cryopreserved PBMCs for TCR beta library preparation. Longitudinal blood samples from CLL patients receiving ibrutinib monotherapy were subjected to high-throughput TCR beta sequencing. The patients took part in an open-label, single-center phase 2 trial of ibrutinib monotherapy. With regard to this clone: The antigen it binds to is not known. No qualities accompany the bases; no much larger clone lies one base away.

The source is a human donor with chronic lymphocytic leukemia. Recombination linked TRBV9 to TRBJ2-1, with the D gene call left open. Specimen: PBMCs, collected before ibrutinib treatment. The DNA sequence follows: TGTGCCAGCAGCGTAGTCAGAGGCAATGAGCAGTTCTTC. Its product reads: CASSVVRGNEQFF.